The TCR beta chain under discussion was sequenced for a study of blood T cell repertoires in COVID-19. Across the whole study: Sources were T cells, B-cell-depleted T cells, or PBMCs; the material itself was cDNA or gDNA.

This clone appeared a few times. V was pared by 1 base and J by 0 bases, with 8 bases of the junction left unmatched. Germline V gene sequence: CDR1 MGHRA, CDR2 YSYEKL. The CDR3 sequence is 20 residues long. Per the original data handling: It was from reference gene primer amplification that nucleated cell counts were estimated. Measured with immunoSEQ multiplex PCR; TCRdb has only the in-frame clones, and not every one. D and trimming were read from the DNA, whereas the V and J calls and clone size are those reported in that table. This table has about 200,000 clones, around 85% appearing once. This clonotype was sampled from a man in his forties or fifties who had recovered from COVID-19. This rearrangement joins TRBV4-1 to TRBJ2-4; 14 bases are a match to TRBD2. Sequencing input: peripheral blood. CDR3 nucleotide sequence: TGCGCCAGCAGCCAAGGCGGACTAGCGGGAGGACAACTAGCCAAAAACATTCAGTACTTC. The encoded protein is CASSQGGLAGGQLAKNIQYF.